The rows below give T cell receptor beta chains drawn from one sample of a study of blood T cells in healthy people across ages. TCRdb re-called the 5' RACE reads with MiXCR, one entry per CDR3 protein. This table has roughly 1,500,000 distinct CDR3 sequences, 30% to 40% appearing once. The material sequenced was blood. These receptors were taken from a woman aged 25 to 39 in good health. Each CDR3 is given with its conserved first and last residue. The order of the fields is V gene, CDR3 protein.

TRBV20-1,CSPLDTSTDTQYF
TRBV4-1,CASSLGLAGGLAETQYF
TRBV28,CASSSGTSGFLYEQYF
TRBV20-1,CSPNSLGLAGEQYF
TRBV7-2,CASSPGYGREQYF
TRBV7-3,CASSLIGGGATEAFF
TRBV12-3/TRBV12-4,CASRRSGRALNTQYF
TRBV28,CASSPGTESHEQFF
TRBV3-1,CASSHLAGGPTDTQYF
TRBV6-5,CASSYRHATYNEQFF
TRBV28,CASSVSTTQFF